Following are 21 T cell receptor beta chains from one sample sequenced in a study of T cells after yellow fever vaccination. TCRdb processed the 5' RACE reads anew with MiXCR; each CDR3 protein has one entry. This table has approximately 85,000 distinct CDR3 sequences, about 14% appearing once. The material sequenced was CD8+ T cells not binding an NS4B(214-222) dextramer, sorted from PBMCs, taken roughly 20 days after the first yellow fever vaccination. The receptors stem from a man between 18 and 29 years old who received the YFV17D yellow fever vaccine.

V usage is TRBV20-1 and J usage is TRBJ2-7, with D perhaps matching TRBD1 or TRBD2 (6 bases each). Trimming took 2 bases from V and 6 from J, leaving 11 bases between them. From germline, CDR1 is DFQATT and CDR2 SNEGSKA (reference sequence). The CDR3 loop spans 12 amino acids. CDR3 sequence reads: CSARYGGPEQYF. CDR3 DNA: TGCAGTGCTAGATATGGGGGGCCCGAGCAGTACTTC.

This clonotype showed up just once. The chain combines TRBV7-2 with TRBJ2-7; 8 bases agree with TRBD1. V was pared by 4 bases and J by 2 bases, with 7 bases of the junction left unmatched. CDR3 size: 15 residues. In germline, CDR1 is SGHTA, CDR2 FQGNSA. As DNA, the CDR3 is TGTGCCAGCAGCTCTCTTGGACAGGGTCCCTACGAGCAGTACTTC. Encoded protein: CASSSLGQGPYEQYF. The complete variable domain, with remaining parts taken from reference TRBV7-2 and TRBJ2-7, reads GAGVSQSPSNKVTEKGKDVELRCDPISGHTALYWYRQSLGQGLEFLIYFQGNSAPDKSGLPSDRFSAERTGGSVSTLTIQRTQQEDSAVYLCASSSLGQGPYEQYFGPGTRLTVT.

The table lists this clonotype with a few counts. V and J are TRBV29-1 and TRBJ2-2; 8 positions match TRBD1. V lost 3 bases and J lost 5; bases outside the gene matches: 5. The CDR3 runs 14 residues. CDR1 and CDR2 from the germline V gene are SQVTM and ANQGSEA. CDR3 residues: CSVDMDRATGELFF. Here the CDR3 DNA reads TGCAGCGTTGATATGGACAGGGCTACCGGGGAGCTGTTTTTT.

This clonotype appeared a few times. V is TRBV2 and J is TRBJ1-1, with 8 bases that match TRBD1. V gave up 6 bases and J gave up 3 bases; unmatched junction bases: 9. The CDR3 loop spans 15 amino acids. CDR1 and CDR2 (germline): SNHLY, FYNNEI. The CDR3 spells CASSVSDRDDTEAFF. The CDR3 region has the DNA TGTGCCAGCAGCGTCTCGGACAGGGATGACACTGAAGCTTTCTTT.

The rearrangement uses TRBV7-3 and TRBJ2-4; unclear D gene. Germline V gene data show CDR1 as SGHTA and CDR2 as FQGTGA. The CDR3 extends over 12 amino acids. Trimming pared 2 bases from V and 6 bases from J, leaving 5 bases between. This CDR3 reads CASSLSGNIQYF. CDR3 coding DNA: TGTGCCAGCAGCTTATCGGGAAACATTCAGTACTTC.

The chain is built from TRBV7-6 and TRBJ2-3; D uncertain. The germline V and J ends were trimmed by 3 bases and 6 bases, with 7 bases remaining between them. CDR1 SGHVS and CDR2 FNYEAQ come from the germline V gene. The CDR3 sequence is 12 residues long. CDR3 loop: CASSFLADTQYF. The CDR3 DNA is TGTGCCAGCAGCTTTTTGGCGGATACGCAGTATTTT.

The chain joins TRBV29-1 to TRBJ2-1; 11 nucleotides line up with TRBD2. Trimming removed 6 bases from V and 7 bases from J; junction bases left unmatched: 8. The length of the CDR3 is 14 residues. In germline, CDR1 is SQVTM, CDR2 ANQGSEA. CDR3 nucleotides: TGCAGCGTCTATAGCGGGGGGGCGGGGAATGAGCAGTTCTTC. Residues: CSVYSGGAGNEQFF.

This clonotype was seen a handful of times. CDR3 sequence: CASSSFGTVSSYEQYF. The CDR3 DNA follows: TGTGCCAGCAGTTCCTTCGGGACGGTGAGCTCCTACGAGCAGTACTTC. This rearrangement joins TRBV6-5 to TRBJ2-7; D possibly matches TRBD1 or TRBD2 (5 bases each). Germline V CDR1 and CDR2: MNHEY, SVGAGI. The CDR3 has 16 amino acids. The V gene lost 4 bases and the J gene lost 0 bases, with 16 bases spanning the gap.

The rearrangement joins TRBV5-1 to TRBJ2-7; TRBD2 might be the D (6 bases). V was pared by 0 bases and J by 3 bases, with 10 bases between. Germline V gene data show CDR1 as SGHRS and CDR2 as YFSETQ. The CDR3 spans 14 residues. CDR3 DNA: TGCGCCAGCAGCTTGGTGGGGGGAGGCTACGAGCAGTACGTC. Translating it yields CASSLVGGGYEQYV.

This clonotype has a handful of counts. The V call is TRBV5-5, the J call TRBJ2-7; D is ambiguous. V dropped 0 bases and J dropped 0 bases, with 7 bases sitting between them. The CDR3 is 14 residues long. Germline assignment: CDR1 SGHKS and CDR2 YYEKEE (reference sequence). The CDR3 nucleotides are TGTGCCAGCAGCTTGGTGGGAAGCTCCTACGAGCAGTACGTC. The encoded protein is CASSLVGSSYEQYV.

The V and J genes are TRBV4-1 and TRBJ2-7; 12 positions agree with TRBD2. CDR1 is MGHRA and CDR2 is YSYEKL in the germline V gene. V lost 4 bases to trimming and J lost 1 base; unmatched junction nucleotides: 8. The CDR3 sequence is 17 residues long. CDR3 sequence: CASSPPLAGGRSYEQYF. The CDR3 DNA follows: TGCGCCAGCAGCCCTCCGCTAGCGGGGGGGCGATCCTACGAGCAGTACTTC.

This clonotype was counted a few times. The rearrangement links TRBV7-9 to TRBJ2-1; 8 bases map to TRBD2. The germline V gene encodes CDR1 SEHNR and CDR2 FQNEAQ (reference sequence). J gave up 10 bases and V 0 bases, and 2 bases lay outside the gene matches. The CDR3 totals 13 residues. CDR3 nucleotide sequence: TGTGCCAGCAGCTTAGCCTCTAGCGGGGAGCAGTTCTTC. This codes for CASSLASSGEQFF.

This chain joins TRBV4-1 and TRBJ2-7, with D possibly matching TRBD1 (5 bases). CDR1 is MGHRA, CDR2 YSYEKL, per germline. This CDR3 is built from 15 residues. The V gene lost 0 bases and the J gene lost 3 bases, with 12 bases spanning the gap. CDR3 in amino acids: CASSQEDRRNYEQYF. CDR3 DNA sequence: TGCGCCAGCAGCCAAGAAGACAGAAGAAACTACGAGCAGTACTTC.

This clonotype is labeled medium-sized. The chain is built from TRBV9 and TRBJ2-4, with 13 bases fitting TRBD2. The junction had 10 bases not matched to a gene; V was cut back by 4 bases and J by 0 bases. Germline loops: CDR1 SGDLS, CDR2 YYNGEE. The CDR3 runs 19 residues. The CDR3 sequence is CASSPTSGGSLVAKNIQYF. The CDR3 DNA reads as TGTGCCAGCAGCCCGACTAGCGGGGGGTCCCTCGTAGCCAAAAACATTCAGTACTTC.

The J gene is TRBJ2-6, the V gene TRBV3-1, with D maybe TRBD2 (7 bases). Trimming removed 2 bases at V and 0 bases at J, with 20 bases between. Germline V gene data show CDR1 as LGHDT and CDR2 as YNNKEL (reference sequence). CDR3 length equals 20 residues. CDR3 in amino acids: CASSQLGGAGLNSGANVLTF. The CDR3, as DNA: TGTGCCAGCAGCCAACTGGGGGGGGCAGGGCTCAACTCTGGGGCCAACGTCCTGACTTTC.

This clonotype was picked up a small number of times. The rearrangement uses TRBV6-5 and TRBJ2-7; 7 bases are shared with TRBD2. V gave up 0 bases and J gave up 5 bases; unmatched junction bases: 4. This CDR3 has 14 amino acids. The germline CDR1 and CDR2 sequences are MNHEY and SVGAGI. The CDR3 sequence is CASSYSRGRDEQYF. The CDR3 DNA is TGTGCCAGCAGTTACTCTAGAGGGAGGGACGAGCAGTACTTC.

This clonotype appeared a few times. This rearrangement joins TRBV11-2 to TRBJ2-5; D gene unclear. The CDR3 sequence is 14 residues long. Trimming took off 1 base at V and 0 bases at J, with 6 bases between the two ends. Germline CDR1 SGHAT, CDR2 FQNNGV. The CDR3 loop reads CASSLAPYQETQYF. The CDR3 nucleotides read TGTGCCAGCAGCTTAGCCCCGTACCAAGAGACCCAGTACTTC.

The gene calls are TRBV11-3 and TRBJ1-5; 8 bases fit TRBD1. There are 17 residues in the CDR3. V shed 8 bases and J 1 base; nucleotides not matched to a gene: 13. The germline V gene encodes CDR1 SGHNT and CDR2 YENEEA. CDR3 amino acids: CASGGRTGIRSNQPQHF. DNA for the CDR3: TGTGCCAGCGGAGGGCGGACAGGGATCCGAAGCAATCAGCCCCAGCATTTT.

The chain recombines TRBV4-1 with TRBJ2-2; 11 positions match TRBD2. The V segment lost 4 bases and the J segment 7 bases; nucleotides outside the gene matches: 8. The CDR3 covers 16 residues. Germline V gives CDR1 MGHRA, CDR2 YSYEKL. The CDR3 spells CASSLIAGGKDGELFF. The CDR3, as DNA: TGCGCCAGCAGCCTTATAGCGGGGGGGAAGGACGGGGAGCTGTTTTTT.

This clonotype was recorded a few times. The rearrangement links TRBV11-2 to TRBJ2-1; the D is unclear. V was clipped by 1 base and J by 10 bases, with 11 bases between them. Germline V gene sequence: CDR1 SGHAT, CDR2 FQNNGV. The CDR3 contains 13 residues. CDR3 protein: CASSLGARWEQFF. The CDR3, as DNA: TGTGCCAGCAGCTTAGGGGCACGCTGGGAGCAGTTCTTC.

This clonotype came up a few times. The rearrangement uses TRBV30 and TRBJ2-3; the D is unclear. Between the trimmed V and J ends, which lost 5 bases and 6 bases, there was a span of 12 bases. Germline V CDR1 and CDR2: GTSNPN, SVGIG (reference sequence). The CDR3 covers 12 residues. As DNA, the CDR3 is TGTGCCTGGGGGCCGACTGGGGATACGCAGTATTTT. Translation gives CAWGPTGDTQYF.